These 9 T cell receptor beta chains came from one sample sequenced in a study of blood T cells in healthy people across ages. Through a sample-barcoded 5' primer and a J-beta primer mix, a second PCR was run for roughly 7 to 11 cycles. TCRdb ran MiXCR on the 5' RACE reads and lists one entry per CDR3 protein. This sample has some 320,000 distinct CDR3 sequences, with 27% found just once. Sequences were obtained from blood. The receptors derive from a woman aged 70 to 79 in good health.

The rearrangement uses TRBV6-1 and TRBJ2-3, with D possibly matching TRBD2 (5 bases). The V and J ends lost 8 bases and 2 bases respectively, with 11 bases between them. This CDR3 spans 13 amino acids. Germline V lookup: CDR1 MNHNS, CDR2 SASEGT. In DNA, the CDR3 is TGTGCCAGCGAAGAGGGTTTCACAGATACGCAGTATTTT. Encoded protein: CASEEGFTDTQYF.

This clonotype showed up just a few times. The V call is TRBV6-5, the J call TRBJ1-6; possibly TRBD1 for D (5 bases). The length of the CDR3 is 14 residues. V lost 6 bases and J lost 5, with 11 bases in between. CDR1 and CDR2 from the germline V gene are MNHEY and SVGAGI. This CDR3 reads CASRPGRNNSPLHF. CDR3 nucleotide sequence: TGTGCCAGCAGACCGGGACGGAATAATTCACCCCTCCACTTT.

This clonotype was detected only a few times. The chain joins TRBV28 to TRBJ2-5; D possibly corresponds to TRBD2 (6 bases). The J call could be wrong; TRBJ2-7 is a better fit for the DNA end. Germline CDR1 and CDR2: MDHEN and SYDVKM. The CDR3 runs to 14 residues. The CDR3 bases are TGTGCCAGCAGTTTTATCGGCGGGACCTACGAGCAGTACTTC. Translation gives CASSFIGGTYEQYF.

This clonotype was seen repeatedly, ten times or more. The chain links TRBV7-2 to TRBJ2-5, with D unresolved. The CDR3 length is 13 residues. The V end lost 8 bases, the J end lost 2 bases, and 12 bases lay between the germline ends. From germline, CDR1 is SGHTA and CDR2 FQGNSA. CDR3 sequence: CASRPPSQETQYF. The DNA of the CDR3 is TGTGCCAGCCGCCCCCCTTCACAAGAGACCCAGTACTTC.

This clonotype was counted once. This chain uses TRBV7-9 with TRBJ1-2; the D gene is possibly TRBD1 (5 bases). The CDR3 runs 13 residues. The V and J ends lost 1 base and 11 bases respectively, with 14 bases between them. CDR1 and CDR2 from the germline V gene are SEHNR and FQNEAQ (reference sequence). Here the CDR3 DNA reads TGTGCCAGCAGCTTAGACTGGGGCCAGCATTACACCTTC. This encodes CASSLDWGQHYTF.

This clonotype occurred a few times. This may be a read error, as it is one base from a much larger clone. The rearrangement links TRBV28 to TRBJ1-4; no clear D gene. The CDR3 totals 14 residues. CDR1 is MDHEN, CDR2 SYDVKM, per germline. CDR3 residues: CASSLSQLNEKQFF. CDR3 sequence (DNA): TGTGCCAGCAGTTTGAGCCAGTTAAATGAAAAACAGTTTTTT.

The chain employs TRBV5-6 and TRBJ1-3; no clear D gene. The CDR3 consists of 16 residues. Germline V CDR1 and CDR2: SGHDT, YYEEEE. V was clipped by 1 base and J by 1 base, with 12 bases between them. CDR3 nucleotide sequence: TGTGCCAGCAGCTTGCGGACCCGGACGTCTGGAAACACCATATATTTT. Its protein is CASSLRTRTSGNTIYF.

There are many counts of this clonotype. The CDR3 spells CASGEGDLNTEAFF. The CDR3 region has the DNA TGTGCCAGCGGTGAAGGGGATTTAAACACTGAAGCTTTCTTT. The rearrangement uses TRBV10-3 and TRBJ1-1; D possibly corresponds to TRBD1 (5 bases). Germline CDR1 ENHRY, CDR2 SYGVKD. Deletions cut 10 bases from V and 2 bases from J, with 17 bases between. CDR3 length equals 14 residues.

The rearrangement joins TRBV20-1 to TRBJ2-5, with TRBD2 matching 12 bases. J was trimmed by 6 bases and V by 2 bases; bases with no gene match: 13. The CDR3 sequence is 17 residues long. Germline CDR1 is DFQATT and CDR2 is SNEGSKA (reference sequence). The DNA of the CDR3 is TGCAGTGCTAGACGGGCTAGCGGGGGGGCGATCGTGAAGACCCAGTACTTC. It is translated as CSARRASGGAIVKTQYF.